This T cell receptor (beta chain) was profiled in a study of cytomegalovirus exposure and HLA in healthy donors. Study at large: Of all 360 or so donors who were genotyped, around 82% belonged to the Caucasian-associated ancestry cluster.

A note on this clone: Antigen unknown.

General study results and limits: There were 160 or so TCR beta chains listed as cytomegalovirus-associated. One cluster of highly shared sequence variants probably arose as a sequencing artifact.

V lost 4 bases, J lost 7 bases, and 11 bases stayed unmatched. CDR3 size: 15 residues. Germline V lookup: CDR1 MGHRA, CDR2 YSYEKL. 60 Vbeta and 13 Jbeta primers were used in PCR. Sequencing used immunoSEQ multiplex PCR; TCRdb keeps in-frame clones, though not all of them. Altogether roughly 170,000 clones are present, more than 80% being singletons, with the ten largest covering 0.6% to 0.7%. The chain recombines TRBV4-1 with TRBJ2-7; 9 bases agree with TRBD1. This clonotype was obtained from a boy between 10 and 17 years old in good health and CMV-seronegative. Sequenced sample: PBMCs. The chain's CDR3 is CASSLGQGSLLEQYF. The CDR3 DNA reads TGCGCCAGCAGCCTGGGACAGGGCTCCCTGTTAGAGCAGTACTTC.